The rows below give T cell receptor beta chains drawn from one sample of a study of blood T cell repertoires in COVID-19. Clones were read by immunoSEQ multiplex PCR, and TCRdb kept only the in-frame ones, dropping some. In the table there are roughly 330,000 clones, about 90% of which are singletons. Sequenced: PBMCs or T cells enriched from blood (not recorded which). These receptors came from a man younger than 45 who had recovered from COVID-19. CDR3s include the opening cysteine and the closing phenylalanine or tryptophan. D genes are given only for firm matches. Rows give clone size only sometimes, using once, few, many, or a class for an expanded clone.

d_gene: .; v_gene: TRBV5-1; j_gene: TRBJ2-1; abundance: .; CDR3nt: TGCGCCAGCAGCTCGACCCCTACAGGGGAGCAGTTCTTC; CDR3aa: CASSSTPTGEQFF
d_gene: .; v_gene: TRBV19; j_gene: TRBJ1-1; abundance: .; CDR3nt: TGTGCCAGTAGTATGGGTCCGGGGTCGGGCACTGAAGCTTTCTTT; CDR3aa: CASSMGPGSGTEAFF
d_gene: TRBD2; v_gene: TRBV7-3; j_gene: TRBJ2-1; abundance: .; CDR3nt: TGTGCCAGCAGCTTAACTAGCGGGGTTTACAATGAGCAGTTCTTC; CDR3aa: CASSLTSGVYNEQFF
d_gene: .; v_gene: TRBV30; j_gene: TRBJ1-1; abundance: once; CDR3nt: TGTGCCTGGAGTCCGAGACAGCTGAACACTGAAGCTTTCTTT; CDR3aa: CAWSPRQLNTEAFF
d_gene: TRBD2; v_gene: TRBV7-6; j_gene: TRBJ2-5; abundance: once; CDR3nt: TGTGCCAGCAGCTTATCATTGACTAGCGGGGGGGGCCGGACCCAGTACTTC; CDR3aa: CASSLSLTSGGGRTQYF
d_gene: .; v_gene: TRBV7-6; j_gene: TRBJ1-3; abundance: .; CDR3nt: TGTGCCAGCAGCTTAGGGGCAGGGTACGGAAACACCATATATTTT; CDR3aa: CASSLGAGYGNTIYF
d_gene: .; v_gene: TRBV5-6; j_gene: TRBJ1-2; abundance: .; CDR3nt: TGTGCCAGCAGCTTGGGGGAGAATGGCTACACCTTC; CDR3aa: CASSLGENGYTF
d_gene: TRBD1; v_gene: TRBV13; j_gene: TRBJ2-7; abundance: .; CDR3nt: TGTGCCAGCAGCTCGCGGGACAGGGTCGACGAGCAGTACTTC; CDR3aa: CASSSRDRVDEQYF
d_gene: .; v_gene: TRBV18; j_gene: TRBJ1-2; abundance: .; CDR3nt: TGTGCCAGCTCACCAGGGAGGGAATATGGCTACACCTTC; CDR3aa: CASSPGREYGYTF
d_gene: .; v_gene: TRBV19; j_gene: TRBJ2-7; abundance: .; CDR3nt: TGTGCCAGTAGTCCTTACACCGACTACTACGAGCAGTACTTC; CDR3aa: CASSPYTDYYEQYF
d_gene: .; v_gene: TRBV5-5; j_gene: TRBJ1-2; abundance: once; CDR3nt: TGTGCCAGCAGCTTGGGGAGGAACTATGGCTACACCTTC; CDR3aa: CASSLGRNYGYTF
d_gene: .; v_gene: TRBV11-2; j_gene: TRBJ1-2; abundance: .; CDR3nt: TGTGCCAGCAGCTTGCAGGGTTACTATGGCTACACCTTC; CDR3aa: CASSLQGYYGYTF
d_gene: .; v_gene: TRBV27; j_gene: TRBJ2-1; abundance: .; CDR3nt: TGTGCCAGTGGACAGCTCAATGAGCAGTTCTTC; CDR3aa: CASGQLNEQFF
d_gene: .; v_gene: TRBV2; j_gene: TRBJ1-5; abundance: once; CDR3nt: TGTGCCAGCAGTGGGGCAGTTAGCAATCAGCCCCAGCATTTT; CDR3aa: CASSGAVSNQPQHF
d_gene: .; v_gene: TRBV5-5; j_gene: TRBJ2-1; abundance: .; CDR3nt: TGTGCCAGCAGCTCCGGAGCAAGCTCCTACAATGAGCAGTTCTTC; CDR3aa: CASSSGASSYNEQFF
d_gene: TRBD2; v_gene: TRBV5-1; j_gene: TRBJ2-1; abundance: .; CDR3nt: TGCGCCAGCAGCTTGAGCACTAGCGGGGGGCCGGGTGAGCAGTTCTTC; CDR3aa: CASSLSTSGGPGEQFF
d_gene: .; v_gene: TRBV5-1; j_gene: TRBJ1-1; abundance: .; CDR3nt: TGCGCCAGCAGCTTGGAAAATATGAACACTGAAGCTTTCTTT; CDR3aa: CASSLENMNTEAFF
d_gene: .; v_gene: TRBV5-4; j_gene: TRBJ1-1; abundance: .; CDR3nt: TGTGCCAGCAGCTTGTTTACAGTCATGAACACTGAAGCTTTCTTT; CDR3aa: CASSLFTVMNTEAFF
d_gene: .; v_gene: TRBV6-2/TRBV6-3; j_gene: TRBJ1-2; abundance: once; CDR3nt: TGTGCCAGCAGTTCATACAGTTCTAACTATGGCTACACCTTC; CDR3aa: CASSSYSSNYGYTF
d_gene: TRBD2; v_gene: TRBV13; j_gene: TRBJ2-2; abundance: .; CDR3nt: TGTGCCAGCAGCTTAGGTGGGACTAGGTGGGCCGGGGAGCTGTTTTTT; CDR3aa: CASSLGGTRWAGELFF
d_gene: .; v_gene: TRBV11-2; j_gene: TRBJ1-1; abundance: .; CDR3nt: TGTGCCAGCAGCTTAGCCCCGAACATGAACACTGAAGCTTTCTTT; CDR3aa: CASSLAPNMNTEAFF
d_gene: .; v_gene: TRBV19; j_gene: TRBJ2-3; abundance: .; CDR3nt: TGTGCCAGTAGTATCGGCGGAACCAAAGATACGCAGTATTTT; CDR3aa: CASSIGGTKDTQYF
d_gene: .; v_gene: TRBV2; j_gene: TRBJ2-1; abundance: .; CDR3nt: TGTGCCAGCAGGACGGGGTCCTACAATGAGCAGTTCTTC; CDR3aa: CASRTGSYNEQFF
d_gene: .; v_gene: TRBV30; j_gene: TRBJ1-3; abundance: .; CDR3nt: TGTGCCTGGAGTGTCATGAGCTCTGGAAACACCATATATTTT; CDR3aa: CAWSVMSSGNTIYF
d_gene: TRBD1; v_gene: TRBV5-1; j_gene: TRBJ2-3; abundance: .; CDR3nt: TGCGCCAGCAGCTTGGGTGGGGGACAGGGCACAGATACGCAGTATTTT; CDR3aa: CASSLGGGQGTDTQYF
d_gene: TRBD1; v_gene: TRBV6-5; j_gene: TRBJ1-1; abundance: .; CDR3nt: TGTGCCAGCAGTTACTCATCAGGGGGTGAAGCTTTCTTT; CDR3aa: CASSYSSGGEAFF
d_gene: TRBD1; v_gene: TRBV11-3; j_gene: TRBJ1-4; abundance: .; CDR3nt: TGTGCCAGCAGCTTAGATGATGGGACAGGGGGCACTAATAATGAAAAACTGTTTTTT; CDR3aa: CASSLDDGTGGTNNEKLFF
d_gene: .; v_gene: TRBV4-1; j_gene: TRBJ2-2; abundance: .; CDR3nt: TGCGCCAGCAGCCAAGATCCGAGTATAGGGGAGCTGTTTTTT; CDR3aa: CASSQDPSIGELFF
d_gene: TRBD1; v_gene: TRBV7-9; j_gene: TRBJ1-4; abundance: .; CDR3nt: TGTGCCAGCAGCTCCACTACCGGGACAGGGGAGGGAAAACTGTTTTTT; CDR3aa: CASSSTTGTGEGKLFF
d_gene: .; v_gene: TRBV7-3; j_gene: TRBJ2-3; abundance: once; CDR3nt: TGTGCCAGCAGCCCCGTAGGGGCCACAGATACGCAGTATTTT; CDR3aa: CASSPVGATDTQYF
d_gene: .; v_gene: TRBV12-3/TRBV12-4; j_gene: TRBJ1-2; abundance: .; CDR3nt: TGTGCCAGCAGTTACACCTCCTCGTATGGCTACACCTTC; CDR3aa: CASSYTSSYGYTF
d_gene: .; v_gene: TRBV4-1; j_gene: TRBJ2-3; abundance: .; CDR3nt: TGCGCCAGCAGCCAAGATATCATAGAAGGGGTTGGAGATACGCAGTATTTT; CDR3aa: CASSQDIIEGVGDTQYF
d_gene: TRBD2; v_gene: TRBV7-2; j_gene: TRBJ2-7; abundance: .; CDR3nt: TGTGCCAGCAGCTTATGGGGGGGAACCTACGAGCAGTACTTC; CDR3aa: CASSLWGGTYEQYF
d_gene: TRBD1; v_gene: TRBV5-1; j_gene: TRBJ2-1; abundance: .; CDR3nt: TGCGCCAGCAGCTCGGACCCGGGACAGTTACACAATGAGCAGTTCTTC; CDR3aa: CASSSDPGQLHNEQFF
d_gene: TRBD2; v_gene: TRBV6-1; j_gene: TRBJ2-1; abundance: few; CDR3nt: TGTGCCAGCAGTGAAACAGACCTAGCGGGGGTACCGAGCTCCTACAATGAGCAGTTCTTC; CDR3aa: CASSETDLAGVPSSYNEQFF
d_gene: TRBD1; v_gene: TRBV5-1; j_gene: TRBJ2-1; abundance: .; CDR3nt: TGCGCCAGCAGCACCGGACAGGGGGAATACAATGAGCAGTTCTTC; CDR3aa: CASSTGQGEYNEQFF
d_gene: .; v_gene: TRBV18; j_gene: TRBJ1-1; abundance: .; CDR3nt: TGTGCCAGCTCACCAAAAGGGGTCTCTAACACTGAAGCTTTCTTT; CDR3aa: CASSPKGVSNTEAFF
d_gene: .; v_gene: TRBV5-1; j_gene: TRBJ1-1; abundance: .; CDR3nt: TGCGCCAGCAAGTGGGGGGGCGCATGGGAAACTGAAGCTTTCTTT; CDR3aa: CASKWGGAWETEAFF
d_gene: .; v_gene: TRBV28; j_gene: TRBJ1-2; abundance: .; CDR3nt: TGTGCCAGCAGTTCCCGGTTAGACTATGGCTACACCTTC; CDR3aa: CASSSRLDYGYTF
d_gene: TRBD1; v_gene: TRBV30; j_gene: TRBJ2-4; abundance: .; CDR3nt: TGTGCCTGGACTCCAGACAGGGAAAACATTCAGTACTTC; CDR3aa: CAWTPDRENIQYF
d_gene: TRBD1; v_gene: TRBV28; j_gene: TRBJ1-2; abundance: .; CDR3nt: TGTGCCAGCAGTTTAACCCCTACAGGGGCACAGGATGGCTACACCTTC; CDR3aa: CASSLTPTGAQDGYTF
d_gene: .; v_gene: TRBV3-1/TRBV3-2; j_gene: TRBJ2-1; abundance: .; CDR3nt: TGTGCCAGCAGCCAAGATCTGGGACACATATTGGGTGAGCAGTTCTTC; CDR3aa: CASSQDLGHILGEQFF
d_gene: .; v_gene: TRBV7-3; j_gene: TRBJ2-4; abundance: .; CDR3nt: TGTGCCAGCAGCTTAAACAGGGATGGCAAAAACATTCAGTACTTC; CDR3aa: CASSLNRDGKNIQYF
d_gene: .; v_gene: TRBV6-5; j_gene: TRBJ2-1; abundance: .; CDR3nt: TGTGCCACCTCTCACGGGGTTACCTTCTACAATGAGCAGTTCTTC; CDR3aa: CATSHGVTFYNEQFF
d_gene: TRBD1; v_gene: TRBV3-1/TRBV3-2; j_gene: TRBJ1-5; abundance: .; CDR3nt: TGTGCCAGCAGCCAAATCGTTGGCAGGGGGCATCGCAATCAGCCCCAGCATTTT; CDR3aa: CASSQIVGRGHRNQPQHF
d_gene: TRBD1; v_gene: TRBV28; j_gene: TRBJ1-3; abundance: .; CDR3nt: TGTGCCAGCAGTCGGGACAGGGTAAAAGGAAACACCATATATTTT; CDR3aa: CASSRDRVKGNTIYF
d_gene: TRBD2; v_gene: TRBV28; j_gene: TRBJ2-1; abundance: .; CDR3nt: TGTGCCAGCAGTCCAGGTGGGACTAGCGGGGGGGAAGATCTCAATGAGCAGTTCTTC; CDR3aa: CASSPGGTSGGEDLNEQFF
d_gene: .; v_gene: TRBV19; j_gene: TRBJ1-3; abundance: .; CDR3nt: TGTGCCAGCCGACAGACAAACACCATATATTTT; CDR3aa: CASRQTNTIYF